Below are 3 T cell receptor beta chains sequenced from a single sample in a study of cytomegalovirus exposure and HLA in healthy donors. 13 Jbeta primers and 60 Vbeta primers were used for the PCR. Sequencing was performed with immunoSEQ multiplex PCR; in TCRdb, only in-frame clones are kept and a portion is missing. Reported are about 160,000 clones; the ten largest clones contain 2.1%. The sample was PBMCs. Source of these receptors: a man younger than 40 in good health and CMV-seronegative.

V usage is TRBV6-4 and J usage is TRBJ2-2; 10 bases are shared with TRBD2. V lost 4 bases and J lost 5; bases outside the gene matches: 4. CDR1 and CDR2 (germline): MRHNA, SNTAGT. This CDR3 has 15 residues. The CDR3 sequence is CASSVASGSTGELFF. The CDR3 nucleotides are TGTGCCAGCAGTGTGGCTAGCGGGAGTACCGGGGAGCTGTTTTTT.

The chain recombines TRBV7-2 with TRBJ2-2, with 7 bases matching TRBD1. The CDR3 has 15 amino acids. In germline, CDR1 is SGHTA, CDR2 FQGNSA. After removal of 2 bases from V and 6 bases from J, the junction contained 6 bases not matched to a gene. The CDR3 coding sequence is TGTGCCAGCAGCTTAAAGGGGGCGCACGCCGGGGAGCTGTTTTTT. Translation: CASSLKGAHAGELFF.

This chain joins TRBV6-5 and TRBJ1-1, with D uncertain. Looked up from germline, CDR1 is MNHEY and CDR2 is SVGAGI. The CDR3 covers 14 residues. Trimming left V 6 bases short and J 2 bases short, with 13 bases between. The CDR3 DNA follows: TGTGCCAGCAGATTATCCCAGGCAAACACTGAAGCTTTCTTT. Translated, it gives CASRLSQANTEAFF.